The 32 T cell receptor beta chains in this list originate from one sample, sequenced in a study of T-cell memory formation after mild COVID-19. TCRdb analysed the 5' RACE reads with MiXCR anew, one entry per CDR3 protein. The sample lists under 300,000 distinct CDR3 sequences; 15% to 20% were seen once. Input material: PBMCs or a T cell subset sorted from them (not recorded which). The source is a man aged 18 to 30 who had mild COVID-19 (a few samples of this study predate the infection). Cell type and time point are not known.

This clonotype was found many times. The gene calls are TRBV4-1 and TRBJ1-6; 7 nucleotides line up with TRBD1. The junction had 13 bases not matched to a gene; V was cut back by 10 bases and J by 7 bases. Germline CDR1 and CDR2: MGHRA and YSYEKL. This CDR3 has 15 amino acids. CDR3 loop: CATRQGGGINSPLHF. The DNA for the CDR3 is TGCGCCACCCGACAGGGAGGGGGGATAAATTCACCCCTCCACTTT.

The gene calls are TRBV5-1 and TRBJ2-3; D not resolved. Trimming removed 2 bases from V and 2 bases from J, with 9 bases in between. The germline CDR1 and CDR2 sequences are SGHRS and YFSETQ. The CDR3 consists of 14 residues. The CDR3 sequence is CASSFGQITDTQYF. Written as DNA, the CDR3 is TGCGCCAGCAGCTTCGGCCAGATCACAGATACGCAGTATTTT. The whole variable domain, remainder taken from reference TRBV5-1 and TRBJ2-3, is KAGVTQTPRYLIKTRGQQVTLSCSPISGHRSVSWYQQTPGQGLQFLFEYFSETQRNKGNFPGRFSGRQFSNSRSEMNVSTLELGDSALYLCASSFGQITDTQYFGPGTRLTVL.

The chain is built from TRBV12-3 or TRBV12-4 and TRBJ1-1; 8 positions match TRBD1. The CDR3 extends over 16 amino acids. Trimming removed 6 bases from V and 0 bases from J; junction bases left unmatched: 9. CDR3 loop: CASSLRQGTMNTEAFF. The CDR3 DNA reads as TGTGCCAGCAGCCTTCGACAGGGGACAATGAACACTGAAGCTTTCTTT.

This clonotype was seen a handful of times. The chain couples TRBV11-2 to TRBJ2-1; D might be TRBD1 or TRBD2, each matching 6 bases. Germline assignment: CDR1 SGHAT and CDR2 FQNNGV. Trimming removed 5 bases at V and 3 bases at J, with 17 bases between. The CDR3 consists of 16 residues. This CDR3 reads CASSRVEGGIYNEQFF. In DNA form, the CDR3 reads TGTGCCAGCAGCCGCGTAGAGGGGGGAATCTACAATGAGCAGTTCTTC.

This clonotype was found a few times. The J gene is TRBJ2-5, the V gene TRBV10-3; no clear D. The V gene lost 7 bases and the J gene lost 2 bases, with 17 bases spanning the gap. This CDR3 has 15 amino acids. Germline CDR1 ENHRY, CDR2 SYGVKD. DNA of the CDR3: TGTGCCATCACCTCCCAACCCCGGGCGCAAGAGACCCAGTACTTC. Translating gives CAITSQPRAQETQYF.

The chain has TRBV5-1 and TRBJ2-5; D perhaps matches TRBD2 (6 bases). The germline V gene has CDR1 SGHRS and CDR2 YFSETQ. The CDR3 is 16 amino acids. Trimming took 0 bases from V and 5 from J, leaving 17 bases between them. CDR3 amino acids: CASSLVASASGETQYF. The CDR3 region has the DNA TGCGCCAGCAGCTTGGTGGCTAGCGCCTCCGGGGAGACCCAGTACTTC.

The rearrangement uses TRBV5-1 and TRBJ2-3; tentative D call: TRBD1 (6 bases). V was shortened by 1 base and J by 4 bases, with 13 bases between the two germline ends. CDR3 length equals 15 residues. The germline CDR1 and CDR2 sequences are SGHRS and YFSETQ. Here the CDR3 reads CASSLSSQGSDTQYF. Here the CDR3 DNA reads TGCGCCAGCAGCTTGAGTTCGCAGGGGTCAGATACGCAGTATTTT.

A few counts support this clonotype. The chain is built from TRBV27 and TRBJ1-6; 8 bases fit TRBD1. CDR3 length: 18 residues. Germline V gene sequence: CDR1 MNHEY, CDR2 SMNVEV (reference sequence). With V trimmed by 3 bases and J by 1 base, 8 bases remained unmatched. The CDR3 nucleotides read TGTGCCAGCAGTTTGACAGGGGTCCTCGGGTCCTATAATTCACCCCTCCACTTT. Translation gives CASSLTGVLGSYNSPLHF.

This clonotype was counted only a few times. CDR3 residues: CSVRPRGPETQYF. CDR3 nucleotides: TGCAGCGTTCGTCCAAGGGGTCCAGAGACCCAGTACTTC. The chain has TRBV29-1 and TRBJ2-5; a possible D gene is TRBD1 (5 bases). The CDR3 loop spans 13 amino acids. The V end was cut by 5 bases, the J end by 4 bases, with 14 bases between. Looked up from germline, CDR1 is SQVTM and CDR2 is ANQGSEA.

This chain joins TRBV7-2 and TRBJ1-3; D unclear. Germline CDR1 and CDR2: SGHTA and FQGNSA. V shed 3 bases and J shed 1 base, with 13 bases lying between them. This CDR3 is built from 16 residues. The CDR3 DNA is TGTGCCAGCAGCTTCGTGGCGGGCTTATCTGGAAACACCATATATTTT. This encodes CASSFVAGLSGNTIYF.

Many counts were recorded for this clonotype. The CDR3 is CASSSLAGGRDTQYF. CDR3 in DNA: TGTGCCAGCAGCTCCTTAGCGGGGGGGCGAGATACGCAGTATTTT. V gene TRBV7-8 combines with J gene TRBJ2-3; TRBD2 aligns across 11 bases. The V and J ends lost 4 bases and 5 bases, in that order; junction bases with no gene match: 5. The CDR3 is 15 residues long. Per germline, CDR1 SGHVS and CDR2 FQNEAQ.

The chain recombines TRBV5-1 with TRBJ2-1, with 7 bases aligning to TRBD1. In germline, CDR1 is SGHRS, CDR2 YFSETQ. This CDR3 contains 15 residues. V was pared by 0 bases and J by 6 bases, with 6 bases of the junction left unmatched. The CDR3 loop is CASSLVRDRANEQFF. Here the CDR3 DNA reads TGCGCCAGCAGCTTGGTCCGAGACAGGGCCAATGAGCAGTTCTTC.

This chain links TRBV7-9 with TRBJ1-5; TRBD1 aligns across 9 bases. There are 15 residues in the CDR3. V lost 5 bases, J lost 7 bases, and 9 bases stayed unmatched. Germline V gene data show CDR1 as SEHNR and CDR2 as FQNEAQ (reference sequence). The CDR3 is CASSQGTGTGQPQHF. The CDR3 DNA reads TGTGCCAGCAGCCAGGGGACAGGGACGGGGCAGCCCCAGCATTTT.

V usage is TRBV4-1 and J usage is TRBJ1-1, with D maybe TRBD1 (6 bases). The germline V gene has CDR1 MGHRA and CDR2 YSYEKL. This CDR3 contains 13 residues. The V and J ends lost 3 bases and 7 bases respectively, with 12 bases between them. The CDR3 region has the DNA TGCGCCAGCAGCCAGACAGGCCAGATTGAAGCTTTCTTT. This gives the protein CASSQTGQIEAFF.

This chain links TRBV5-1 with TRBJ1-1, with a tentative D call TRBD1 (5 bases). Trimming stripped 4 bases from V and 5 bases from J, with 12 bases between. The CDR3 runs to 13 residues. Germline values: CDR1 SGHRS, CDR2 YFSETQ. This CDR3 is CASSPLGRTEAFF. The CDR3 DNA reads TGCGCCAGCAGCCCCCTGGGGCGGACTGAAGCTTTCTTT.

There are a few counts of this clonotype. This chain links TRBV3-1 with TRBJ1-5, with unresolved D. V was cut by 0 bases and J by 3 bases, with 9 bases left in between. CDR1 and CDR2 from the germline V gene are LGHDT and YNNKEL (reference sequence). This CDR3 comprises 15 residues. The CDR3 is CASSQDSGYNQPQHF. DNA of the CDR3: TGTGCCAGCAGCCAAGATTCTGGCTACAATCAGCCCCAGCATTTT.

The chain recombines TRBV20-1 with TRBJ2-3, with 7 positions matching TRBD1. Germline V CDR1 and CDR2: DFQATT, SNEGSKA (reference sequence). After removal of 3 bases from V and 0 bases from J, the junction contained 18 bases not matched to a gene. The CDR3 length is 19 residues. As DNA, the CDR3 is TGCAGTGCTAGGCCCTTGGATGGCAGGGGGATCCCCAGCACAGATACGCAGTATTTT. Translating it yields CSARPLDGRGIPSTDTQYF.

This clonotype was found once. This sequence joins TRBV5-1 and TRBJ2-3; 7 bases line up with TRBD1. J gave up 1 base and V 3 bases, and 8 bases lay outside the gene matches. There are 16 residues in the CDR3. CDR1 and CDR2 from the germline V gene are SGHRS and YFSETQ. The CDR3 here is CASSSRGDSGTDTQYF. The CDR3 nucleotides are TGCGCCAGCAGCTCACGTGGGGACAGCGGCACAGATACGCAGTATTTT.

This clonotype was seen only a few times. CDR3 in amino acids: CASSLLDNEQFF. The CDR3 coding sequence is TGTGCCAGCAGTTTACTAGACAATGAGCAGTTCTTC. V and J are TRBV12-3 or TRBV12-4 and TRBJ2-1; no clear D. This CDR3 is built from 12 residues. The ends were cut back, 2 bases at V and 5 bases at J, with 4 bases in the middle.

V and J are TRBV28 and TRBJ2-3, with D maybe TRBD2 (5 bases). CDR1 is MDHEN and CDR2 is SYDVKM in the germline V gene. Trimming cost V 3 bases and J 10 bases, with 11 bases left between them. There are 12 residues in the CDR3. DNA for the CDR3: TGTGCCAGCAGTTTCAGAGGGTTCGCGCAGTATTTT. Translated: CASSFRGFAQYF.

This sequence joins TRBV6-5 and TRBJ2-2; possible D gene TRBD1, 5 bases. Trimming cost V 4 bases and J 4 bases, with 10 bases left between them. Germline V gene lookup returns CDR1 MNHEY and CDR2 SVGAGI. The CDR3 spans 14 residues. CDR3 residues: CASSLGPLTGELFF. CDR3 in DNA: TGTGCCAGCAGTTTGGGGCCTCTCACCGGGGAGCTGTTTTTT.

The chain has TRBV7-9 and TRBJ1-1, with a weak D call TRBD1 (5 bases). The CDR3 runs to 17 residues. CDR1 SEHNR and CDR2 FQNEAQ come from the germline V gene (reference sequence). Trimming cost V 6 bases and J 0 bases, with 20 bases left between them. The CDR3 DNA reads TGTGCCAGCAGAAGGGCGTGGGACCAAAATCTGAACACTGAAGCTTTCTTT. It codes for CASRRAWDQNLNTEAFF.

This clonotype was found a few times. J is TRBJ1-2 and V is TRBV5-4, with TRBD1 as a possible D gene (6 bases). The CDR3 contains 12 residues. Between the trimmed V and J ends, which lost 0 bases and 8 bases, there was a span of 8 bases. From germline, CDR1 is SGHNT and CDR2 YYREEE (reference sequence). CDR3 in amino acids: CASSLGQEGYTF. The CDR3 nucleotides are TGTGCCAGCAGCTTGGGACAGGAAGGCTACACCTTC.

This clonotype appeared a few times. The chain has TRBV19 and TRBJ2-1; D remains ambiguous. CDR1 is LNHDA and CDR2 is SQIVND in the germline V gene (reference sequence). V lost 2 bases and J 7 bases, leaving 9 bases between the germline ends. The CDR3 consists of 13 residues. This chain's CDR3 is CASSIISRNEQFF. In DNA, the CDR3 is TGTGCCAGTAGTATAATCTCAAGGAATGAGCAGTTCTTC.

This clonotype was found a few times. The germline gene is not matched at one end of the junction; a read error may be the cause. CDR3 sequence reads: CSSSPRQGMGNEDTEAFF. For the CDR3, the DNA is TGTTCCAGCTCACCGAGACAGGGTATGGGGAATGAAGACACTGAAGCTTTCTTT. The V and J genes are TRBV18 and TRBJ1-1, with 7 bases identical to TRBD1. Per germline, CDR1 KGHSH and CDR2 LQKENI. This CDR3 region has 18 residues.

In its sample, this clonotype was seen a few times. Here the CDR3 reads CASSQDPGGETQYF. CDR3 sequence (DNA): TGCGCCAGCAGCCAAGATCCGGGCGGCGAGACCCAGTACTTC. The chain couples TRBV4-1 to TRBJ2-5; D gene uncertain. The CDR3 covers 14 residues. Trimming shortened V by 0 bases and J by 5 bases, and 10 bases separated the two germline ends. CDR1 is MGHRA and CDR2 is YSYEKL in the germline V gene.

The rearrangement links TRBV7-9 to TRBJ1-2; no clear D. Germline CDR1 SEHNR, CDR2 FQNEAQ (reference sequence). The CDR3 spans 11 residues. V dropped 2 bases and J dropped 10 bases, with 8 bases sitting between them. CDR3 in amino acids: CASSLFTNYTF. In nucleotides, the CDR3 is TGTGCCAGCAGCTTATTCACAAACTACACCTTC.

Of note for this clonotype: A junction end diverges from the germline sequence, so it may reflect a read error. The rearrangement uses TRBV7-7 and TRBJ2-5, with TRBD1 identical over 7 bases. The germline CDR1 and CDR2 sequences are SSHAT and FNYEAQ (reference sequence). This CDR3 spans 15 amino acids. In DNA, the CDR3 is TGTGCTAGCAGCCTGGACAGGACAAACCAAGAGACCCAGTACTTC. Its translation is CASSLDRTNQETQYF.

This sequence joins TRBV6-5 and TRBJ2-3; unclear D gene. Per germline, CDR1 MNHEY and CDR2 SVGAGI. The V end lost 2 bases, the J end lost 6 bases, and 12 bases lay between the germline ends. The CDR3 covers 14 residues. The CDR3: CASSYMQAADTQYF. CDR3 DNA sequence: TGTGCCAGCAGTTACATGCAGGCCGCGGATACGCAGTATTTT.

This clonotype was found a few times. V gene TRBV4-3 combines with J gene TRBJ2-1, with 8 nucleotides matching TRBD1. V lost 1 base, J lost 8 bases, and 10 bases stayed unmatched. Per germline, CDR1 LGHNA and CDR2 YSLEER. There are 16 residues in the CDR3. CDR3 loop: CASSQADRAGFDEQFF. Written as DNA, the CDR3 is TGCGCCAGCAGCCAAGCGGACAGGGCAGGATTTGATGAGCAGTTCTTC.

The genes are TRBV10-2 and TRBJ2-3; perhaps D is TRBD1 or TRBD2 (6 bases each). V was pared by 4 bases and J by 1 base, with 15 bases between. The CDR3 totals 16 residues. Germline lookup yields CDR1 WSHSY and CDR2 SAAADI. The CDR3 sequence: CASSGSTGGGTDTQYF. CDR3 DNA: TGCGCCAGCAGTGGATCGACAGGAGGGGGCACAGATACGCAGTATTTT.

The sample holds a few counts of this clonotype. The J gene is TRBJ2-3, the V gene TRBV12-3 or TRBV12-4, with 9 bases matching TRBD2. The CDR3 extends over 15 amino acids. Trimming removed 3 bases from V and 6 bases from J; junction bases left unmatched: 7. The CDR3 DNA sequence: TGTGCCAGCAGTTTGGGCGGGGGGGCACTTGATACGCAGTATTTT. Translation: CASSLGGGALDTQYF.